This T cell receptor beta chain comes out of a study of blood T cells in healthy people across ages. General study results and limits: Investigators viewed diversity estimates from one million T cells as underestimates, the study reported.

Worth noting for this clonotype: The antigen remains undetermined.

Together with a sample-barcoded 5' primer, a J-beta primer mix was included in a second PCR lasting roughly 6 to 12 cycles. A single record per CDR3 protein comes from TCRdb applying MiXCR to the 5' RACE reads. Of under 750,000 distinct CDR3 sequences listed, under 55% are singletons. With 2 bases clipped from V and 10 bases from J, the junction kept 7 bases outside the gene matches. Germline V gene sequence: CDR1 MGHRA, CDR2 YSYEKL. The CDR3 is made up of 14 amino acids. V usage is TRBV4-1 and J usage is TRBJ2-1; 8 bases fit TRBD2. This TCR was sampled from an older man in good health. Sequencing was done on a sample of blood. The DNA for the CDR3 is TGCGCCAGCAGCCAACCGGGACTAGTCGTAGAGCAGTTCTTC. Translation gives CASSQPGLVVEQFF.